This TCR beta chain was sequenced in a study of beta chain features in type 1 diabetes. The sample holds many counts of this clone. Antigen specificity is unknown. General study findings and limits: When VDJ junctions were examined, type 1 diabetes patients showed fewer insertions and more deletions. In all four CD4+ subsets, TCRB CDR3 length was significantly, moderately reduced in type 1 diabetes. Over-representation of high TCR-expressing cells was a possible consequence of cDNA sequencing.

Isolated RNA was reverse transcribed in full, so expressed TCRB transcripts were sequenced. The method was immunoSEQ multiplex PCR; TCRdb's version includes in-frame clones alone and lacks a portion of them. The table shows roughly 300,000 clones, with approximately 9.9% occurring only once. CD4+ naive, central memory, regulatory and stem cell-like memory cells were sorted via CD45RO/CCR7/CD25/CD127/CD95/CD27. Sorted cells reached over 95% purity in every population. Sample: central memory CD4+ T cells from blood. This sequence was found in a man younger than 45 with type 1 diabetes.

This CDR3 reads CASSFTGSAGGPQHTQYF. Here the CDR3 DNA reads TGTGCCAGCAGCTTCACCGGGTCAGCGGGGGGCCCACAACATACGCAGTATTTT. The chain has TRBV11-2 and TRBJ2-3; TRBD2 agrees at 9 bases. CDR1 SGHAT and CDR2 FQNNGV come from the germline V gene. V was clipped by 3 bases and J by 7 bases; unmatched bases: 17. This CDR3 has 18 residues.